These T cell receptor beta chains were read from a single sample in a study of shared clonotypes between healthy human individuals. The repertoire was sequenced with immunoSEQ multiplex PCR; TCRdb's copy has only in-frame clones and lacks some. In the table there are some 380,000 clones, about 96% of which are singletons. Input material: memory CD8+ T cells sorted from blood. Receptor source: a man under 40 in good health. CDR3s include the opening cysteine and the closing phenylalanine or tryptophan. A D gene is named only where the DNA matches it firmly. The size entry is marked missing in some rows and otherwise reads once, few, many or a size class.

j_call clone_size d_call v_call cdr3_aa cdr3_nt
TRBJ2-1 NA TRBD1 TRBV18 CASSPPDRDWQFF TGTGCCAGCTCACCACCCGACAGGGATTGGCAGTTCTTC
TRBJ2-1 NA TRBD2 TRBV28 CASSSFSGRADNEQFF TGTGCCAGCAGCTCCTTTAGCGGGAGGGCCGACAATGAGCAGTTCTTC
TRBJ2-1 NA TRBD2 TRBV27 CASSPIAGRGEQFF TGTGCCAGCAGTCCAATAGCGGGAAGGGGGGAGCAGTTCTTC
TRBJ2-7 NA TRBD2 TRBV11-2 CASSFRLADTYEQYF TGTGCCAGCAGCTTCCGACTAGCGGATACCTACGAGCAGTACTTC
TRBJ2-7 NA TRBD1 TRBV13 CASSSTGGYEQYF TGTGCCAGCAGCTCCACAGGGGGTTATGAGCAGTACTTC
TRBJ1-1 NA TRBD1 TRBV12-5 CASGFGTGTEAFF TGTGCTAGTGGTTTTGGGACAGGCACTGAAGCTTTCTTT
TRBJ1-1 NA NA TRBV28 CASSWGQGRRTEAFF TGTGCCAGCAGTTGGGGGCAGGGGAGGAGGACTGAAGCTTTCTTT
TRBJ1-2 NA NA TRBV28 CASSAGGEYGYTF TGTGCCAGCAGTGCCGGGGGCGAGTACGGCTACACCTTC
TRBJ1-3 NA NA TRBV9 CASSEGSGQSSGNTIYF TGTGCCAGCAGCGAAGGGTCCGGACAGAGCTCTGGAAACACCATATATTTT
TRBJ2-7 once TRBD1 TRBV27 CASGRSGTGTYEQYF TGTGCCAGCGGACGTTCCGGGACAGGAACCTACGAGCAGTACTTC
TRBJ1-4 NA NA TRBV5-1 CASSRGAPGASGNEKLFF TGCGCCAGCAGCCGGGGGGCTCCCGGTGCGTCGGGTAATGAAAAACTGTTTTTT
TRBJ2-7 NA NA TRBV5-6 CASSLAGKGAYEQYF TGTGCCAGCAGCTTGGCAGGGAAGGGGGCCTACGAGCAGTACTTC
TRBJ2-3 NA NA TRBV7-3 CASSLVGGEVDTQYF TGTGCCAGCAGCTTAGTCGGAGGAGAGGTGGATACGCAGTATTTT
TRBJ2-2 NA NA TRBV14 CASRSFGELFF TGTGCCAGCAGAAGTTTCGGGGAGCTGTTTTTT
TRBJ1-2 NA NA TRBV10-3 CAISKRGGYGYTF TGTGCCATCAGCAAGAGAGGGGGATATGGCTACACCTTC
TRBJ1-6 NA TRBD1 TRBV9 CASSLDRGRAPLHF TGTGCCAGCAGCCTAGACAGGGGGCGAGCACCCCTCCACTTT
TRBJ2-3 NA NA TRBV7-8 CASSSSQTYTDTQYF TGTGCCAGCAGCTCCTCCCAGACTTACACAGATACGCAGTATTTT
TRBJ2-7 NA TRBD2 TRBV11-1 CASSSKTPGLASEQYF TGTGCCAGCAGCTCCAAGACCCCGGGACTAGCATCCGAGCAGTACTTC
TRBJ2-3 NA NA TRBV7-8 CASSLVSGDTQYF TGTGCCAGCAGCTTAGTAAGTGGAGATACGCAGTATTTT
TRBJ2-1 NA NA TRBV20-1 CSARASGEQFF TGCAGTGCTAGAGCCTCGGGTGAGCAGTTCTTC
TRBJ2-1 NA NA TRBV7-3 CASSLGGEQFF TGTGCCAGCAGCTTGGGAGGTGAGCAGTTCTTC
TRBJ2-3 NA TRBD2 TRBV13 CASAGTSADTQYF TGTGCCAGCGCCGGGACTAGCGCAGATACGCAGTATTTT
TRBJ2-5 NA TRBD1 TRBV7-3 CASSLAGGKTQYF TGTGCCAGCAGCTTAGCAGGGGGAAAGACCCAGTACTTC
TRBJ2-1 NA TRBD2 TRBV5-1 CASSATTSGRAGEQFF TGCGCCAGCAGCGCCACGACTAGCGGGAGGGCCGGGGAGCAGTTCTTC
TRBJ2-1 NA NA TRBV6-4 CASSVSGGISSYNEQFF TGTGCCAGCAGTGTCTCCGGGGGTATAAGCTCCTACAATGAGCAGTTCTTC
TRBJ1-3 NA NA TRBV4-1 CASSQFVVDSRLLFSGNTIYF TGCGCCAGCAGCCAATTTGTCGTCGACAGTCGATTACTTTTCTCTGGAAACACCATATATTTT
TRBJ2-3 NA NA TRBV5-1 CASSSGDTQYF TGCGCCAGCAGCTCAGGGGATACGCAGTATTTT
TRBJ2-3 NA TRBD2 TRBV19 CASSGLAGWAGSTDTQYF TGTGCCAGTAGTGGACTAGCGGGATGGGCCGGTAGCACAGATACGCAGTATTTT
TRBJ2-1 NA TRBD1 TRBV28 CASSLRIRRQGSNEQFF TGTGCCAGCAGTTTGAGGATTAGGAGACAGGGAAGCAATGAGCAGTTCTTC
TRBJ1-3 once NA TRBV6-5 CASSYSPPGGGNTIYF TGTGCCAGCAGTTACTCGCCCCCGGGGGGCGGAAACACCATATATTTT
TRBJ2-1 once NA TRBV15 CATSRVFNSGNEQFF TGTGCCACCAGCAGAGTCTTTAACTCGGGCAATGAGCAGTTCTTC
TRBJ1-5 NA TRBD1 TRBV30 CAWSDRGYQPQHF TGTGCCTGGAGTGACAGGGGCTATCAGCCCCAGCATTTT
TRBJ2-2 once NA TRBV11-1 CASSLSLSTGELFF TGTGCCAGCAGCTTATCGTTGAGCACCGGGGAGCTGTTTTTT
TRBJ2-5 once TRBD2 TRBV18 CASSPQRGRETQYF TGTGCCAGCTCACCACAGCGGGGGAGGGAGACCCAGTACTTC
TRBJ2-7 NA TRBD2 TRBV19 CASSKVAGVLYEQYF TGTGCCAGTAGTAAGGTGGCGGGAGTTCTCTACGAGCAGTACTTC
TRBJ1-1 NA NA TRBV5-1 CASSLVLNSNSEAFF TGCGCCAGCAGCTTGGTCCTAAACAGTAATTCTGAAGCTTTCTTT
TRBJ1-6 NA TRBD1 TRBV5-1 CASSQGQGHNSPLHF TGCGCCAGCAGCCAAGGACAGGGGCACAACTCACCCCTCCACTTT
TRBJ1-5 once NA TRBV2 CASSGDRHLNQPQHF TGTGCCAGCAGTGGTGACAGACACCTCAATCAGCCCCAGCATTTT
TRBJ1-1 once NA TRBV2 CASSEAVLQGPDVEAFF TGTGCCAGCAGTGAAGCGGTCCTACAGGGACCAGATGTTGAAGCTTTCTTT
TRBJ2-5 NA TRBD1 TRBV5-8 CASSFDRGQETQYF TGTGCCAGCAGCTTCGACAGGGGGCAAGAGACCCAGTACTTC
TRBJ1-1 once NA TRBV6-5 CASSYLSVNTEAFF TGTGCCAGCAGTTACCTTAGCGTTAACACTGAAGCTTTCTTT
TRBJ1-2 NA NA TRBV21-1 CASSKVRGYYGYTF TGTGCCAGCAGCAAAGTTAGGGGATACTATGGCTACACCTTC
TRBJ1-1 NA NA TRBV7-9 CASSLGLNYEAFF TGTGCCAGCAGCTTAGGCCTTAACTATGAAGCTTTCTTT
TRBJ2-7 NA NA TRBV14 CASSQGFRREQYF TGTGCCAGCAGCCAAGGTTTCAGGAGGGAGCAGTACTTC
TRBJ2-3 NA TRBD1 TRBV7-9 CASSPTGTGFSTDTQYF TGTGCCAGCAGTCCAACCGGGACAGGGTTTAGCACAGATACGCAGTATTTT